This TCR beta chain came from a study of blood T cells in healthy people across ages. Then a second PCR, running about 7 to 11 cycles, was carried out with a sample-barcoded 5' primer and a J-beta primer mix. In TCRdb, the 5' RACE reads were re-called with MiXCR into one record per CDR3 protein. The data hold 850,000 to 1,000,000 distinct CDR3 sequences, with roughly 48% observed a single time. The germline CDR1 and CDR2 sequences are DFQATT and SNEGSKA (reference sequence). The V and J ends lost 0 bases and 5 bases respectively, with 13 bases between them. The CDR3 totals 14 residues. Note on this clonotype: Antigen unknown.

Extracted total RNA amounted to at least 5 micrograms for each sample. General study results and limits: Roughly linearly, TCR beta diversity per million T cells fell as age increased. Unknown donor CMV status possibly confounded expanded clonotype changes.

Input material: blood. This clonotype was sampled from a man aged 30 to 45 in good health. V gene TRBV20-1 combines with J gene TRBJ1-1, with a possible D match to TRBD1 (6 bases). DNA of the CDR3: TGCAGTGCTAGAGATCGAATGAGGGGGACTGAAGCTTTCTTT. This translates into CSARDRMRGTEAFF.